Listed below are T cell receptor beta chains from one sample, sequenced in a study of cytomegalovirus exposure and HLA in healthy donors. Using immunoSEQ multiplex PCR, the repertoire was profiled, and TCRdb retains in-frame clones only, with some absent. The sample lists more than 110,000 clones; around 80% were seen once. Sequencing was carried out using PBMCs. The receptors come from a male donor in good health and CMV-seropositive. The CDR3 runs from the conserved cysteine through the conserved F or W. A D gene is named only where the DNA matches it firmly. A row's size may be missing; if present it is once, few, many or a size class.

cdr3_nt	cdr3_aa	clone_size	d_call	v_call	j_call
TGTGCCAGCAGTCAAATGGCGGGGGGCTACAATGAGCAGTTCTTC	CASSQMAGGYNEQFF	NA	TRBD2	TRBV7-6	TRBJ2-1
TGTGCCAGCAGTTTTCTTGGGCGCGAGTTCTTC	CASSFLGREFF	NA	NA	TRBV28	TRBJ2-1
TGTGCCAGCAGTGCCGCGGGAGGATCCTACGAGCAGTACTTC	CASSAAGGSYEQYF	once	TRBD2	TRBV28	TRBJ2-7
TGTGCCAGCTCCGGTGTACATGAGCAGTTCTTC	CASSGVHEQFF	NA	NA	TRBV18	TRBJ2-1
TGTGCCAGCAGTGGATTAGCGAGCTCTGGAAACACCATATATTTT	CASSGLASSGNTIYF	once	NA	TRBV2	TRBJ1-3
TGTGCCAGCAGCTCCAGGACAGGGGGCTTGGAGACCCAGTACTTC	CASSSRTGGLETQYF	NA	TRBD1	TRBV13	TRBJ2-5
TGCGCCAGCAGTTACGCGGCAGGGGCGAACACTGAAGCTTTCTTT	CASSYAAGANTEAFF	NA	NA	TRBV6-5	TRBJ1-1
TGTGCCAGCACCCTCTCCGGGGTAGCGGGAGGGTACGAGCAGTACTTC	CASTLSGVAGGYEQYF	once	TRBD2	TRBV27	TRBJ2-7
TGTGCCAGCTCACCGACAGAGAACACTGAAGCTTTCTTT	CASSPTENTEAFF	few	NA	TRBV18	TRBJ1-1
TGTGCCAGCGGGGACCACAGGGGTACCAGGTCTGGGGCCAACGTCCTGACTTTC	CASGDHRGTRSGANVLTF	few	TRBD1	TRBV27	TRBJ2-6
TGTGCCAGCAGTGACTCGACAAACACCGGGGAGCTGTTTTTT	CASSDSTNTGELFF	few	NA	TRBV6-4	TRBJ2-2
TGTGCCAGCAGCCCGGGGACAGTTACTGGCTACACCTTC	CASSPGTVTGYTF	NA	TRBD1	TRBV6-5	TRBJ1-2
TGTGCCAGCAGCTTTCTTACAGGGTATGGCTACACCTTC	CASSFLTGYGYTF	NA	NA	TRBV7-2	TRBJ1-2
TGTGCCAGCAGCCGGACTAGCGGAACCTACGAGCAGTACTTC	CASSRTSGTYEQYF	NA	TRBD2	TRBV7-2	TRBJ2-7
TGTGCCAGCAGCGCCCATGAGGAGCAGTACTTC	CASSAHEEQYF	NA	NA	TRBV9	TRBJ2-7
TGTGCCAGCAGCTACCGGGACAGGGGAGTCTACGAGCAGTACTTC	CASSYRDRGVYEQYF	NA	TRBD1	TRBV7-2	TRBJ2-7
TGTGCCACCGCAGACAGGGGTGCCTACGAGCAGTACTTC	CATADRGAYEQYF	NA	TRBD1	TRBV19	TRBJ2-7
TGTGCCAGTAGTCCCGGACGGCCCGGGGATTCACCCCTCCACTTT	CASSPGRPGDSPLHF	NA	NA	TRBV19	TRBJ1-6
TGTGCCAGCAGCCCCAGGACAGGGGAGTTGGACACTGAAGCTTTCTTT	CASSPRTGELDTEAFF	NA	TRBD1	TRBV11-2	TRBJ1-1
TGTGCCAGCAGTTACGGTAGCGGGAGCTACGAGCAGTACTTC	CASSYGSGSYEQYF	NA	TRBD2	TRBV27	TRBJ2-7
TGTGCCAGCAGTGTTGGCGGGGGATACCACCAAGAGACCCAGTACTTC	CASSVGGGYHQETQYF	NA	TRBD2	TRBV6-1	TRBJ2-5
TGCGCCAGCACCGTGACTAGCGGGAGTATAAAGACCCAGTACTTC	CASTVTSGSIKTQYF	NA	TRBD2	TRBV5-1	TRBJ2-5
TGTGCCAGCAGGAGGACAGGGGAATTCTACGAGCAGTACTTC	CASRRTGEFYEQYF	NA	TRBD1	TRBV5-5	TRBJ2-7
TGTGCCATCAGTGAAACAACAGGGGCTGGGGCCAACGTCCTGACTTTC	CAISETTGAGANVLTF	NA	TRBD1	TRBV10-3	TRBJ2-6
TGTGCCAGCAGCCGACGCAGCGGGGTAAGCTCCTACGAGCAGTACTTC	CASSRRSGVSSYEQYF	NA	TRBD2	TRBV14	TRBJ2-7
TGTGCCAGTAGTCAAGGGGGACAGTGGACCGGGGAGCTGTTTTTT	CASSQGGQWTGELFF	NA	TRBD1	TRBV19	TRBJ2-2
TGTGCCAGCAGTAGAACAGGGCAAGAGACCCAGTACTTC	CASSRTGQETQYF	NA	NA	TRBV6-5	TRBJ2-5
TGTTCCAGCAGCCCGGGGGGAGATACGCAGTATTTT	CSSSPGGDTQYF	NA	TRBD2	TRBV7-9	TRBJ2-3
TGTGCCAGCAGTGTAGGAGGGACAGCAAACTATGGCTACACCTTC	CASSVGGTANYGYTF	NA	TRBD1	TRBV25-1	TRBJ1-2
TGTGCCAGTAGTCTGGCGGGGACTGCCTACAATGAGCAGTTCTTC	CASSLAGTAYNEQFF	NA	NA	TRBV19	TRBJ2-1
TGTGCCAGCAGTTACTCGGAGACGCCCCACAATGAGCAGTTCTTC	CASSYSETPHNEQFF	NA	NA	TRBV6-5	TRBJ2-1
TGTGCCAGCTCGGCCCCTGGGCCAGATACGCAGTATTTT	CASSAPGPDTQYF	NA	NA	TRBV28	TRBJ2-3
TGTGCCAGCAGCATACAGGGGGTGGATGGCTACACCTTC	CASSIQGVDGYTF	NA	TRBD1	TRBV5-6	TRBJ1-2
TGTGCCAGTAGTAGGGGGATAGCGGGTTGGGGCTACAATGAGCAGTTCTTC	CASSRGIAGWGYNEQFF	NA	TRBD2	TRBV19	TRBJ2-1
TGCGCCAGCACCCCGGGGGTAGCTCTCAATGAGCAGTTCTTC	CASTPGVALNEQFF	NA	NA	TRBV4-1	TRBJ2-1